This T cell receptor (beta chain) came from a study of cytomegalovirus exposure and HLA in healthy donors. The wider study: Genotyping showed around four fifths of approximately 430 donors falling in the Caucasian-associated ancestry cluster.

Primers: 60 Vbeta forward and 13 Jbeta reverse. TCRdb's table, derived via immunoSEQ multiplex PCR, lists solely in-frame clones and lacks some. Here the sample spans some 210,000 clones, 77% being singletons. Whole-study results and caveats: As a later analysis showed, a missense DCLRE1C variant was linked to trimming of TCR beta V- and J-genes.

With regard to this clone: The antigen is unknown.

CDR3 size: 13 residues. CDR1 SQVTM and CDR2 ANQGSEA come from the germline V gene. V shed 7 bases and J 7 bases; nucleotides not matched to a gene: 12. The V and J genes are TRBV29-1 and TRBJ2-5; TRBD1 matches at 7 bases. The specimen was PBMCs. This clonotype was sampled from a young woman in good health and CMV-seropositive. The CDR3 region is CSARTGAQRTQYF. CDR3 coding DNA: TGCAGCGCCCGGACAGGAGCCCAACGGACCCAGTACTTC.